The TCR beta chain described here comes from a study of CXCR3-negative and CXCR3-positive naive CD8 T cells (dated by TCRdb to 2018 to 2020). General notes on the study: In total, some 130 million TRB reads were obtained, corresponding to roughly 1.5 +/- 0.3 million reads per library. Data from about 12 donors, pooled across two independent experiments, went into the diversity and physicochemical repertoire analyses. TRBV-TRBJ cluster analysis included naive subsets from about 5 donors and memory cells from 3 donors. Here is what the overall study found, with its caveats: Repertoire diversity was comparably high in both naive subsets but much lower in memory CD8+ T cells. Compared with CXCR3-negative naive cells, CXCR3-positive naive cells had TRB CDR3s with higher hydrophobicity (lower Kidera factor 4), lower energy, and higher strength and volume indices. Because surface CD5, which has been linked to self-reactivity in mice, was comparable between naive subsets, TCR interaction strength was also inferred from TRB CDR3 physicochemical properties. Because CXCR3 expression was partially decreased after cryopreservation, freshly isolated PBMCs were used for most assays. TRBV-TRBJ usage was similar between naive CXCR3-negative and CXCR3-positive cells from the same donor, while memory cells showed distinct patterns.

In regard to this clonotype: What antigen it recognizes has not been identified.

The sequencing machine was a NextSeq 550. The Human TCR Profiling Kit (MiLaboratory) was used to make UMI-labeled 5' RACE TRB cDNA libraries. The full amount of extracted RNA was used for cDNA synthesis, and the full amount of resulting cDNA was used for PCR amplification. Libraries were prepared in parallel with an identical number of PCR cycles. The authors' analysis ran thus. With a requirement of at least two reads per UMI, MIGEC and MiXCR extracted about 50,000 +/- 10,000 unique UMI-labeled TRB cDNA molecules per library. On average, roughly 40,000 +/- 10,000 functional in-frame TRB CDR3 nucleotide clonotypes lacking stop codons were found per library. After downsampling to 5000 UMI-labeled TRB molecules per sample, diversity metrics, including normalized Shannon-Wiener and Chao1, were computed in VDJtools. VDJtools was used to calculate clonotype-size-weighted physicochemical properties of the central five CDR3 residues, namely interaction energy, strength, volume and Kidera factor 4. TCRdb reprocessed the reads and provides one entry for every CDR3 protein sequence; no DNA is given. The V and J calls were determined by TCRdb, not by the authors. This sample's clone table shows roughly 6,000 distinct CDR3 sequences. The top ten clones comprise 2% to 2.5% of the sample.

For every CD8+ T cell subset, approximately 330,000 cells were flow-sorted straight into RLT lysis buffer, and each subset was sorted in triplicate. To keep memory contaminants out, a stringent definition of naive CD8+ T cells was applied: CD45RO-CCR7+CD27+CD95-. Peripheral blood mononuclear cells were isolated from buffy coats using standard density gradient centrifugation. A FACSAria III was used to flow-sort naive CXCR3-negative and CXCR3-positive CD8+ T cells. An RNeasy Mini Kit was used to extract total RNA from the sorted cells. Sequenced: naive CXCR3+ CD8+ T cells from blood. Taken with the paper, the label for cell subset or site translates to: CD45RO-CCR7+CD27+CD95- naive CD8+ T cells expressing CXCR3 (TNR3+). The sequence was obtained from a human donor in good health. Some clones in this sample may be carry-over from other donors' samples.

The encoded CDR3 is CATSRTGTNTGELFF. The chain links TRBV15 with TRBJ2-2; as DNA is missing, the TRBD1 call by TCRdb cannot be tested. Taken from the germline V gene (reference sequence), the CDR1 and CDR2 loops are LNHNV and YYDKDF. Inclusive of the bounding cysteine and phenylalanine, the CDR3 is 15 residues long. No DNA sequence was recorded.